The 8 T cell receptor beta chains reported below all come from one sample, sequenced in a study of Ad26.COV2.S vaccination and SARS-CoV-2 variants. The table came from immunoSEQ multiplex PCR; TCRdb's copy has only in-frame clones and leaves some out. The sample includes approximately 480,000 clones, about 83% of them seen just once. Treatment denoted: around 19 received Ad26.COV2.S at low or high dose, single or two shots; roughly 5 received placebo; per-sample allocation not given. Following the first vaccine or placebo injection, samples were taken on day 63. The sequenced sample was peripheral blood, obtained in a trial of Ad26.COV2.S vaccine versus placebo. Source of these receptors: a person aged 18 to 59 who received the Ad26.COV2.S COVID-19 vaccine or a placebo.

This chain links TRBV6-6 with TRBJ1-5; D perhaps matches TRBD1 (5 bases). The CDR3 totals 13 residues. Trimming took 7 bases from V and 3 from J, leaving 10 bases between them. Germline V lookup: CDR1 MNHNY, CDR2 SVGAGI (reference sequence). The CDR3: CASNRQNNQPQHF. DNA of the CDR3: TGTGCCAGCAACCGACAGAACAATCAGCCCCAGCATTTT.

This chain joins TRBV30 and TRBJ2-3; a possible D gene is TRBD2 (7 bases). Germline V CDR1 and CDR2: GTSNPN, SVGIG (reference sequence). V lost 5 bases, J lost 7 bases, and 16 bases lay in between. This CDR3 spans 13 amino acids. CDR3 coding DNA: TGTGCCTGGGCTCCCGGGGGGCAAAATACGCAGTATTTT. Residues: CAWAPGGQNTQYF.

This sequence joins TRBV11-1 and TRBJ1-1; D call uncertain. The germline V gene has CDR1 SGHAT and CDR2 FQDESV (reference sequence). V shed 1 base and J shed 5 bases, with 11 bases lying between them. The CDR3 runs to 14 residues. The CDR3 DNA is TGTGCCAGCAGCTTAGTTTCGGGGAGGACTGAAGCTTTCTTT. Its protein is CASSLVSGRTEAFF.

The sample holds many counts of this clone. The J gene is TRBJ2-1, the V gene TRBV27; 7 positions agree with TRBD1. The CDR3 consists of 15 residues. The V gene end was trimmed by 9 bases and the J gene end by 4 bases; junction bases not matched to a gene: 12. CDR1 is MNHEY and CDR2 is SMNVEV in the germline V gene (reference sequence). Here the CDR3 reads CASRSRQGVYNEQFF. In DNA form, the CDR3 reads TGTGCCAGTCGGAGTAGGCAGGGGGTATACAATGAGCAGTTCTTC.

The table lists this clone with a count of one. The V call is TRBV7-8, the J call TRBJ1-3; D perhaps matches TRBD1 (5 bases). The V end lost 8 bases, the J end lost 2 bases, and 13 bases lay between the germline ends. Germline V gene lookup returns CDR1 SGHVS and CDR2 FQNEAQ. The CDR3 is 14 amino acids. The CDR3 protein is CASSAGGTGNTIYF. For the CDR3, the DNA is TGTGCCAGCTCGGCTGGGGGAACTGGAAACACCATATATTTT.

The chain carries TRBV7-2 and TRBJ2-1; TRBD2 aligns across 8 bases. With V trimmed by 1 base and J by 6 bases, 5 bases remained unmatched. This CDR3 contains 15 residues. Germline V gene sequence: CDR1 SGHTA, CDR2 FQGNSA. CDR3 sequence (DNA): TGTGCCAGCAGCTTAGATACTAGCGGATTCAATGAGCAGTTCTTC. Translation: CASSLDTSGFNEQFF.

This rearrangement joins TRBV10-3 to TRBJ2-1; TRBD2 matches at 9 bases. V shed 8 bases, J shed 3 bases, and the junction held 5 bases outside the gene matches. CDR1 is ENHRY and CDR2 is SYGVKD in the germline V gene. The CDR3 length is 14 residues. CDR3 DNA sequence: TGTGCCATCCGTGGGCGGGAGGGCTACAATGAGCAGTTCTTC. Protein: CAIRGREGYNEQFF.

The rearrangement uses TRBV25-1 and TRBJ2-1; D is unclear. The CDR3 is 12 amino acids. V lost 6 bases and J 5 bases, leaving 8 bases between the germline ends. The germline V gene encodes CDR1 MGHDK and CDR2 SYGVNS. Here the CDR3 reads CASSRGNNEQFF. The CDR3, as DNA: TGTGCCAGCAGCCGAGGAAACAATGAGCAGTTCTTC.